These 20 T cell receptor beta chains came from one sample sequenced in a study of cytomegalovirus exposure and HLA in healthy donors. Amplification used 60 Vbeta primers and 13 Jbeta primers. Assay: immunoSEQ multiplex PCR; the TCRdb copy retains only in-frame clones and omits some. In the table there are approximately 100,000 clones, around 86% of which are singletons. The sample consisted of PBMCs. The source of these receptors is a young woman in good health and CMV-seronegative.

For this clone: Other DNA sequences from this sample encode an identical CDR3 as well. This chain connects TRBV5-6 to TRBJ2-5; D is undetermined. The CDR3 is made up of 11 amino acids. Trimming pared 4 bases from V and 2 bases from J, leaving 3 bases between. The germline V gene has CDR1 SGHDT and CDR2 YYEEEE. The CDR3: CASSAQETQYF. The DNA for the CDR3 is TGTGCCAGCAGCGCGCAAGAGACCCAGTACTTC.

The V call is TRBV27, the J call TRBJ2-7, with 9 bases aligning to TRBD2. Trimming at V came to 3 bases and at J to 6 bases, leaving 6 bases not matched to a gene. CDR3 size: 14 residues. Germline lookup yields CDR1 MNHEY and CDR2 SMNVEV (reference sequence). CDR3 bases: TGTGCCAGCAGTTTTGTAGCGGGAGACCTCGAGCAGTACTTC. This sequence encodes CASSFVAGDLEQYF.

This chain links TRBV19 with TRBJ2-3, with 11 bases lining up with TRBD2. This CDR3 contains 14 residues. Germline V lookup: CDR1 LNHDA, CDR2 SQIVND (reference sequence). The CDR3 DNA follows: TGTGTCTACCCGACTAGCGGGGAGACAGATACGCAGTATTTT. Amino acid sequence: CVYPTSGETDTQYF.

The sample holds a few counts of this clone. The chain has TRBV5-4 and TRBJ2-7; 13 nucleotides line up with TRBD2. Trimming cost V 3 bases and J 5 bases; bases outside gene matches: 5. Germline V lookup: CDR1 SGHNT, CDR2 YYREEE (reference sequence). CDR3 length equals 15 residues. This CDR3 reads CASSSGLAGIDEQYF. DNA for the CDR3: TGTGCCAGCAGCTCGGGACTAGCGGGAATAGACGAGCAGTACTTC.

The V call is TRBV19, the J call TRBJ1-6, with D possibly matching TRBD1 (6 bases). The CDR3 is made up of 14 amino acids. V gave up 3 bases and J gave up 8 bases, with 11 bases separating them. CDR1 is LNHDA and CDR2 is SQIVND in the germline V gene (reference sequence). CDR3 residues: CASSMGGRDSPLHF. CDR3 DNA sequence: TGTGCCAGTAGTATGGGGGGGCGCGATTCACCCCTCCACTTT.

Concerning this clone itself: Mismatch with germline at one junction end may stem from a read error. The chain carries TRBV7-9 and TRBJ2-3; 8 positions agree with TRBD2. The CDR3 has 17 amino acids. Germline V gives CDR1 SEHNR, CDR2 FQNEAQ (reference sequence). CDR3 bases: TGTTCCAGCAGCTCGGGAGCGGGAGTCAGAATGACAGATACGCAGTATTTT. Its translation: CSSSSGAGVRMTDTQYF.

The genes are TRBV27 and TRBJ2-1; possibly TRBD2 for D (6 bases). V was clipped by 3 bases and J by 6 bases, with 9 bases between them. The CDR3 sequence is 13 residues long. The germline V gene encodes CDR1 MNHEY and CDR2 SMNVEV (reference sequence). This CDR3 is CASSFVSGNEQFF. The CDR3, as DNA: TGTGCCAGCAGTTTCGTTAGCGGCAATGAGCAGTTCTTC.

V and J are TRBV27 and TRBJ2-1; D uncertain. The CDR3 sequence is 12 residues long. The V end was cut by 6 bases, the J end by 11 bases, with 14 bases between. Germline V gives CDR1 MNHEY, CDR2 SMNVEV (reference sequence). CDR3 bases: TGTGCCAGCAGGCCCCCAGGCGAGAAGCAGTTCTTC. Translation: CASRPPGEKQFF.

In the case of this clone: This same CDR3 is encoded by further DNA sequences in the sample. J is TRBJ2-1 and V is TRBV30; 10 nucleotides match TRBD2. V was clipped by 7 bases and J by 7 bases; unmatched bases: 7. CDR1 GTSNPN and CDR2 SVGIG come from the germline V gene (reference sequence). CDR3 size: 13 residues. Here the CDR3 DNA reads TGTGCCTACCGAGCGGGAGGGCCGAATGAGCAGTTCTTC. The encoded protein is CAYRAGGPNEQFF.

The chain recombines TRBV9 with TRBJ1-1, with D maybe TRBD1 (6 bases). Germline V gene data show CDR1 as SGDLS and CDR2 as YYNGEE. The CDR3 has 13 amino acids. V gave up 7 bases and J gave up 0 bases, with 10 bases separating them. The CDR3 region is CASSRDMNTEAFF. CDR3 coding DNA: TGTGCCAGCTCCAGGGACATGAACACTGAAGCTTTCTTT.

This chain joins TRBV5-1 and TRBJ2-7; TRBD1 aligns across 8 bases. The CDR3 runs to 16 residues. The germline V gene has CDR1 SGHRS and CDR2 YFSETQ. The V and J ends lost 0 bases and 4 bases, in that order; junction bases with no gene match: 9. The CDR3 is CASSLGTTGVQYEQYF. The CDR3 coding sequence is TGCGCCAGCAGCTTGGGGACGACAGGGGTGCAGTACGAGCAGTACTTC.

The chain couples TRBV12-5 to TRBJ2-3, with D maybe TRBD2 (5 bases). Deletions cut 0 bases from V and 6 bases from J, with 13 bases between. This CDR3 has 15 residues. CDR1 LGHNT and CDR2 FRNRAP come from the germline V gene. The CDR3 DNA follows: TGTGCTAGTGGTTTGGTAGACTACTTGGCCGATACGCAGTATTTT. Residues: CASGLVDYLADTQYF.

This clone was seen more than once but under ten times. The chain carries TRBV7-2 and TRBJ1-4; D remains unclear. This CDR3 comprises 13 residues. With 1 base removed from V and 8 bases from J, the gap between germline ends came to 8 bases. The germline CDR1 and CDR2 sequences are SGHTA and FQGNSA. As DNA, the CDR3 is TGTGCCAGCAGCTTAGTCTCCAGGGAAAAACTGTTTTTT. Amino acid sequence: CASSLVSREKLFF.

The genes are TRBV27 and TRBJ2-3, with 8 bases lining up with TRBD1. The germline gives CDR1 MNHEY, CDR2 SMNVEV (reference sequence). V lost 4 bases to trimming and J lost 3 bases; unmatched junction nucleotides: 9. The CDR3 loop spans 16 amino acids. This CDR3 reads CASSSSRDRWTDTQYF. The CDR3 bases are TGTGCCAGCAGTTCGTCCCGGGACAGGTGGACAGATACGCAGTATTTT.

V and J are TRBV10-3 and TRBJ1-5; no reliable D call. The CDR3 consists of 15 residues. Trimming removed 3 bases at V and 1 base at J, with 10 bases between. Germline-derived CDR1 and CDR2 are ENHRY and SYGVKD. In DNA form, the CDR3 reads TGTGCCATCAGTGAAACCCTGACAAGCAATCAGCCCCAGCATTTT. Translating it yields CAISETLTSNQPQHF.

V usage is TRBV11-2 and J usage is TRBJ2-3; 7 nucleotides align to TRBD2. V trimming: 3 bases; J trimming: 3 bases; junction bases outside the gene matches: 6. Per the germline V gene, CDR1 is SGHAT and CDR2 is FQNNGV. The CDR3 consists of 15 residues. The CDR3 nucleotides read TGTGCCAGCAGCTTGGGGGGGAGCTGGACAGATACGCAGTATTTT. Protein: CASSLGGSWTDTQYF.

The V call is TRBV5-1, the J call TRBJ1-1; D uncertain. Germline V gives CDR1 SGHRS, CDR2 YFSETQ. The V and J ends lost 4 bases and 4 bases respectively, with 17 bases between them. The length of the CDR3 is 15 residues. The CDR3 bases are TGCGCCAGCAGCCTCCACTCTGACATTTCCACTGAAGCTTTCTTT. Its protein product is CASSLHSDISTEAFF.

This clone has just one count. J is TRBJ2-2 and V is TRBV10-3; 9 bases line up with TRBD2. V was clipped by 4 bases and J by 7 bases; unmatched bases: 10. This CDR3 region has 16 residues. Germline V gene data show CDR1 as ENHRY and CDR2 as SYGVKD. For the CDR3, the DNA is TGTGCCATCAGTGCATCCGGGACTAGCTCGGGCGGGGAGCTGTTTTTT. Its translation: CAISASGTSSGGELFF.

This sequence joins TRBV11-2 and TRBJ1-1, with a tentative D call TRBD1 (5 bases). V lost 2 bases and J 7 bases, leaving 11 bases between the germline ends. The CDR3 runs 13 residues. CDR1 is SGHAT, CDR2 FQNNGV, per germline. CDR3 nucleotides: TGTGCCAGCAGCTTACCCAGGGTGGTTGAAGCTTTCTTT. Its translation is CASSLPRVVEAFF.

The chain couples TRBV7-2 to TRBJ2-1; 11 bases line up with TRBD2. This CDR3 spans 15 amino acids. Germline CDR1 and CDR2: SGHTA and FQGNSA. Losses at the gene ends were 5 bases for V and 9 bases for J; bases not matched to a gene: 9. CDR3 sequence: CASSTKTSGMVEQFF. The CDR3 coding sequence is TGTGCCAGCAGCACTAAGACTAGCGGGATGGTTGAGCAGTTCTTC.